This paragraph reports one TCR beta chain. Assay used: immunoSEQ multiplex PCR; TCRdb lists only in-frame clones, some missing. The table records around 6,200 clones, approximately 87% of them present only once. This record comes from a study of T cell clonotyping in hematopoietic cell transplantation. Germline loops: CDR1 MGHRA, CDR2 YSYEKL. V lost 0 bases to trimming and J lost 4 bases, with 11 bases between them. This CDR3 contains 15 residues. The chain couples TRBV4-1 to TRBJ2-3; TRBD2 is a possible D gene (6 bases). The sequence was obtained from a female patient aged 40 to 50 who had an allogeneic stem cell transplant from a related donor, so the T cells may come from the graft donor. Some clones in this sample may be carry-over from other donors' samples. Sequenced here: peripheral blood mononuclear cells, sampled 100 days after allogeneic stem cell transplant. CDR3 loop: CASSQEGLDADTQYF. In DNA form, the CDR3 reads TGCGCCAGCAGCCAAGAGGGACTGGACGCAGATACGCAGTATTTT.